This T cell receptor (beta chain) was recorded in a study of metastatic and nonmetastatic thyroid tumors. Study summary: The authors compared repertoires across blood and tumor or nodule tissue from malignant and benign thyroid patients. General study findings and limits: Reports indicated that malignant thyroid tumors showed significantly higher TCR beta diversity than benign nodules did, in blood and tumor.

This clone was detected many times. What it binds is unknown. In the study's own analysis: What underpinned the distant-metastasis classifier for papillary thyroid cancer was the set of CDR3 differences across clinicopathological groups. TCRdb recomputed clones from the PCR reads via MiXCR. The V and J calls and clone size are TCRdb's, not the authors'. Of 34,000 or so clones listed, about 16% are singletons. Every patient was untreated before thyroid surgery. Germline V gives CDR1 SGDLS, CDR2 YYNGEE. V was shortened by 0 bases and J by 0 bases, with 8 bases between the two germline ends. This CDR3 spans 15 amino acids.

The chain combines TRBV9 with TRBJ2-3; D ambiguous. Sequencing used blood. This TCR was sampled from a female donor with papillary thyroid cancer or a benign thyroid nodule (not recorded which). Some clones in this sample may be carry-over from other donors' samples. The CDR3 DNA sequence: TGTGCCAGCAGCGTAGGGGTCTCCAGCACAGATACGCAGTATTTT. Translated, it gives CASSVGVSSTDTQYF.